The clone carrying this TCR beta chain was recorded at least ten times. Antigen unknown. Germline values: CDR1 LGHDT, CDR2 YNNKEL (reference sequence). The V end was cut by 1 base, the J end by 0 bases, with 18 bases between. The CDR3 runs to 18 residues. Time point indicated: persistent/refractory GD, antithyroid drugs over 5 years with positive TRAb. The TCR library was made from RNA that had been extracted from PBMCs in TRIzol. The patients were drawn from one endocrinology department in Xi'an, China. This record belongs to a study of regulatory T cells in long-lasting Graves disease. General observations from the study: The study examined only peripheral blood, not thyroid tissue. Patients with persistent disease showed a bias toward TRBV28, TRBJ1-2 and TRBJ2-5. Persistent Graves' patients showed less TCR diversity than newly diagnosed patients showed.

HTBI primers from iRepertoire and Arm-PCR of CDR3 regions yielded the TCR beta libraries. TCRdb redid the calling of the multiplex PCR reads with MiXCR, one entry per CDR3 protein. The table includes 310,000 or so distinct CDR3 sequences, about 19% detected once. The chain carries TRBV3-1 and TRBJ1-2; tentatively, D is TRBD1 (5 bases). The source of this sequence is a female donor with Graves disease. Material: peripheral blood mononuclear cells (PBMCs), obtained when the disease was refractory, from a patient treated with antithyroid drugs. CDR3 sequence (DNA): TGTGCCAGCAGCCAAGGAGGGGCCTGGACGGCAACTAACTATGGCTACACCTTC. It yields the protein CASSQGGAWTATNYGYTF.